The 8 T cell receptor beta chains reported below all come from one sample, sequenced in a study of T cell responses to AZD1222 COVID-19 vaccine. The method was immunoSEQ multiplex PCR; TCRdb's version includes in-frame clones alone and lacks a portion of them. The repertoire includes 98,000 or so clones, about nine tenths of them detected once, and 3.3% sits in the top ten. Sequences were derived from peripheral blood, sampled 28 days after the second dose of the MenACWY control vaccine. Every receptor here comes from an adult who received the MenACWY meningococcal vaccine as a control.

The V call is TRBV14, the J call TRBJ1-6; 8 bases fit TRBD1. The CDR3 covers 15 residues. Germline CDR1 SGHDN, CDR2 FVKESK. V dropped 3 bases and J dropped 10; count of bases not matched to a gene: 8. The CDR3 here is CASSHTRGPGSPLHF. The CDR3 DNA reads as TGTGCCAGCAGCCACACCAGGGGGCCGGGGTCACCCCTCCACTTT.

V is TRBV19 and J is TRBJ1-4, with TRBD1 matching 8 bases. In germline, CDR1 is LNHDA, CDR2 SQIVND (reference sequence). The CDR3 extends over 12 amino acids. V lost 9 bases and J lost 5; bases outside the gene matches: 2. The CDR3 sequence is CASQGANEKLFF. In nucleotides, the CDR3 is TGTGCCAGCCAGGGGGCGAATGAAAAACTGTTTTTT.

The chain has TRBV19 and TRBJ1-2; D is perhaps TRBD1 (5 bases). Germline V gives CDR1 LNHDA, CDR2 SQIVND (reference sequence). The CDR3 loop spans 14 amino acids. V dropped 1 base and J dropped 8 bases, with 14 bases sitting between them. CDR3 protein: CASSIGQGLGGYTF. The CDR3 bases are TGTGCCAGTAGTATAGGGCAGGGTCTGGGCGGCTACACCTTC. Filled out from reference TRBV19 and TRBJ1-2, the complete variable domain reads DGGITQSPKYLFRKEGQNVTLSCEQNLNHDAMYWYRQDPGQGLRLIYYSQIVNDFQKGDIAEGYSVSREKKESFPLTVTSAQKNPTAFYLCASSIGQGLGGYTFGSGTRLTVV.

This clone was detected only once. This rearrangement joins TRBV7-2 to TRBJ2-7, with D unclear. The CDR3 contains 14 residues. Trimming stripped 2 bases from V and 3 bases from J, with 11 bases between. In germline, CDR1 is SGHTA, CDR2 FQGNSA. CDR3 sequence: CASSLIHQSYEQYF. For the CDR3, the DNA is TGTGCCAGCAGCTTAATTCACCAGAGCTACGAGCAGTACTTC.

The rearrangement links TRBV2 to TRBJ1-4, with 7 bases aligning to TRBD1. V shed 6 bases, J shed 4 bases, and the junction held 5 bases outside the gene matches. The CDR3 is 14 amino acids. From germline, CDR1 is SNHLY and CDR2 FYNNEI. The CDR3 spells CASSAGTDNEKLFF. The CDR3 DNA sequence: TGTGCCAGCAGCGCCGGGACAGATAATGAAAAACTGTTTTTT. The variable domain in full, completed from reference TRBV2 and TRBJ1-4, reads EPEVTQTPSHQVTQMGQEVILRCVPISNHLYFYWYRQILGQKVEFLVSFYNNEISEKSEIFDDQFSVERPDGSNFTLKIRSTKLEDSAMYFCASSAGTDNEKLFFGSGTQLSVL.

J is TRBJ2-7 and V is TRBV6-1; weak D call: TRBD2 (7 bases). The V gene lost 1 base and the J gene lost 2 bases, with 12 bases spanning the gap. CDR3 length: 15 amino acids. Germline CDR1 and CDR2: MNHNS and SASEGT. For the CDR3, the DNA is TGTGCCAGCAGTGAAGGTAGGGGGGGGCCCTACGAGCAGTACTTC. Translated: CASSEGRGGPYEQYF.

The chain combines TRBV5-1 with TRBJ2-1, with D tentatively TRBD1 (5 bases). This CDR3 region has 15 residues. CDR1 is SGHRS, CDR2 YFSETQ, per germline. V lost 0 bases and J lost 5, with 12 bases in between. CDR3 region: CASSLGGRDHNEQFF. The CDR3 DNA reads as TGCGCCAGCAGCTTGGGAGGCAGGGATCACAATGAGCAGTTCTTC.

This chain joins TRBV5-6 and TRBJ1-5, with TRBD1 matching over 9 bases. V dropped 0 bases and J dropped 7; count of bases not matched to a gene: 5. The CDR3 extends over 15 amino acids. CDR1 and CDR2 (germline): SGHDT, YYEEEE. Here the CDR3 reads CASSLVRDREQPQHF. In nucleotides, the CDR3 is TGTGCCAGCAGCTTGGTAAGGGACAGGGAACAGCCCCAGCATTTT.